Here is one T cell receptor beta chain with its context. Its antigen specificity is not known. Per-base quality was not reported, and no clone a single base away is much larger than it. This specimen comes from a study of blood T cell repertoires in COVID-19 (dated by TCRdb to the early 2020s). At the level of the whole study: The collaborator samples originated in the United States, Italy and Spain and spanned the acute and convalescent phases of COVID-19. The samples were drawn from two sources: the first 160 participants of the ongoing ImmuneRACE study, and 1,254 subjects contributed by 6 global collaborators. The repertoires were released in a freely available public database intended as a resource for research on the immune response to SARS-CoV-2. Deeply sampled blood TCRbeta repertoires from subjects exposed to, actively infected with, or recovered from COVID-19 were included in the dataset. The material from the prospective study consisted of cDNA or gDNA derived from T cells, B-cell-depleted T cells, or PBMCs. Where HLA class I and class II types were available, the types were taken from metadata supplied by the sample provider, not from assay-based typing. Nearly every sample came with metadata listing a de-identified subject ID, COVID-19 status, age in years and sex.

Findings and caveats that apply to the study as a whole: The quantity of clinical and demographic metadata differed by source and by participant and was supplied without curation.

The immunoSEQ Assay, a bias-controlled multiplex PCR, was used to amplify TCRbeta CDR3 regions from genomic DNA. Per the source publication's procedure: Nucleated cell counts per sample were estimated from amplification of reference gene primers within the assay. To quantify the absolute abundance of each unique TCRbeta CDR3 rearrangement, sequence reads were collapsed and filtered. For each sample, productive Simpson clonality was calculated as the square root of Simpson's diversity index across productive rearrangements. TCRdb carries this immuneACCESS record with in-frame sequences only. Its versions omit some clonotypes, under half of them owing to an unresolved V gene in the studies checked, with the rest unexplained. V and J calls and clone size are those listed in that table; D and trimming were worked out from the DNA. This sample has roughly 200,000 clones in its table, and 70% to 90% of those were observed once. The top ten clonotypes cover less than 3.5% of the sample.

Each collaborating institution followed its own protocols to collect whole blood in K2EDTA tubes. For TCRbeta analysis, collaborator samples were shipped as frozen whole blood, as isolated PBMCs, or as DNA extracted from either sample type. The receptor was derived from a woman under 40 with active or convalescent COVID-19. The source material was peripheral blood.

For the CDR3, the sequence is CASSPPGGDTEAFF. The sequenced DNA is TGTGCCAGCTCACCACCCGGGGGGGACACTGAAGCTTTCTTT. The chain couples TRBV18 to TRBJ1-1; tentative D gene TRBD1, with 5 bases matching. Sequences KGHSH (CDR1) and LQKENI (CDR2) are obtained from the germline V gene. From the cysteine up to the phenylalanine, the CDR3 has a length of 14 residues. The entry retains the CDR3 DNA only, 42 bases that are in frame from base 1. V loses 0 bases, J loses 3 bases, and the germline ends lie 8 bases apart.